This T cell receptor beta chain was sequenced for a study of blood T cells in healthy people across ages. A second roughly 6 to 12 cycle PCR used barcoded and J-beta primers. TCRdb re-analysed the 5' RACE reads in MiXCR, keeping a single row per CDR3 protein. The data show almost 1 million distinct CDR3 sequences, roughly 51% seen once. About 10 milliliters of peripheral blood were drawn from each donor into EDTA-treated tubes. The CDR3 extends over 14 amino acids. Germline assignment: CDR1 LGHDT and CDR2 YNNKEL (reference sequence). J gave up 3 bases and V 1 base, and 0 bases lay outside the gene matches.

Sequences were obtained from blood. This receptor was obtained from a woman in her sixties in good health. The chain recombines TRBV3-1 with TRBJ2-3; TRBD2 matches 8 bases. The CDR3: CASSQASGTDTQYF. Written as DNA, the CDR3 is TGTGCCAGCAGCCAAGCTAGCGGGACAGATACGCAGTATTTT.